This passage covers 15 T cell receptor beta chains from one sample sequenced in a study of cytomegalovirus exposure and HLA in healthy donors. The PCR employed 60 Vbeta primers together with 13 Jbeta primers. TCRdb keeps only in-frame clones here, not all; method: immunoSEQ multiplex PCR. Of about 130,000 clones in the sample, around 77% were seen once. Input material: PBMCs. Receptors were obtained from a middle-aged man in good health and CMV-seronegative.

This CDR3 is CASNLQQGEGRYTF. The DNA for the CDR3 is TGTGCCAGCAATTTACAACAGGGGGAAGGCCGCTACACCTTC. The rearrangement links TRBV6-1 to TRBJ1-2, with TRBD1 matching 8 bases. The V gene end was trimmed by 7 bases and the J gene end by 9 bases; junction bases not matched to a gene: 13. Per the germline V gene, CDR1 is MNHNS and CDR2 is SASEGT. CDR3 length: 14 residues.

CDR3 nucleotides: TGTGCCAGCAGTCCGGGACAGTTAATAACTAATGAAAAACTGTTTTTT. Translated: CASSPGQLITNEKLFF. V gene TRBV27 combines with J gene TRBJ1-4; 7 bases agree with TRBD1. CDR3 length equals 16 residues. Germline assignment: CDR1 MNHEY and CDR2 SMNVEV (reference sequence). V dropped 5 bases and J dropped 1; count of bases not matched to a gene: 7.

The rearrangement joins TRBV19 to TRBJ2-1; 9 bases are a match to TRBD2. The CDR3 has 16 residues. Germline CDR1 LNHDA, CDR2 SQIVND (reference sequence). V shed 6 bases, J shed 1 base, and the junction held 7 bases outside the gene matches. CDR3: CASSPTSGHSYNEQFF. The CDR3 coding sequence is TGTGCCAGTAGCCCGACTAGCGGACATTCCTACAATGAGCAGTTCTTC.

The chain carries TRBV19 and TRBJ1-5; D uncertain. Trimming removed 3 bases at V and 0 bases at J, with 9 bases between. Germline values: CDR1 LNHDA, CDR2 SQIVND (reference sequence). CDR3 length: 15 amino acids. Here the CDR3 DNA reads TGTGCCAGTAGTATTAACACGGGTAGCAATCAGCCCCAGCATTTT. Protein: CASSINTGSNQPQHF.

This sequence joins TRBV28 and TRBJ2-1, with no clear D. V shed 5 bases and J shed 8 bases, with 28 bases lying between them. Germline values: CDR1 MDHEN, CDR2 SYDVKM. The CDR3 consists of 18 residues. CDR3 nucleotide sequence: TGTGCCAGCAGTCTATACACAAGCAGAACTGGTATCCGGGATGAGCAGTTCTTC. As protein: CASSLYTSRTGIRDEQFF.

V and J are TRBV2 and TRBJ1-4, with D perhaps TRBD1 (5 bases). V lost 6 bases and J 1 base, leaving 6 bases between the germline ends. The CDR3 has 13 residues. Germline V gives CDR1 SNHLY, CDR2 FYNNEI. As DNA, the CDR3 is TGTGCCAGCAGAGGGGAAACTAATGAAAAACTGTTTTTT. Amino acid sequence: CASRGETNEKLFF.

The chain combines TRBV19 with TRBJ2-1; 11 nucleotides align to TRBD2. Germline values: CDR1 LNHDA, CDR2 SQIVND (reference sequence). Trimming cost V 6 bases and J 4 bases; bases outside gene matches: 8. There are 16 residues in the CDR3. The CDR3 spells CASRSLAGDRYNEQFF. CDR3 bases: TGTGCCAGTAGATCACTAGCGGGAGATCGATACAATGAGCAGTTCTTC.

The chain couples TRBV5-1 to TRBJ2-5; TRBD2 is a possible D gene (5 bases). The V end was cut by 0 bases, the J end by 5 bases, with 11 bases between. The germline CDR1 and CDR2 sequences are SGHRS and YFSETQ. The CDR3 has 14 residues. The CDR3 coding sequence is TGCGCCAGCAGCTTGGGGACTGAAGGGGAGACCCAGTACTTC. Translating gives CASSLGTEGETQYF.

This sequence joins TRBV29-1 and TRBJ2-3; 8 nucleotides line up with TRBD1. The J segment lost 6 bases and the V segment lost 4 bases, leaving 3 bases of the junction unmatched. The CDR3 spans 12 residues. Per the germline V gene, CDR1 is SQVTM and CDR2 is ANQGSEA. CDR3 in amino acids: CSVGQGYDTQYF. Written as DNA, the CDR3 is TGCAGCGTTGGACAGGGGTACGATACGCAGTATTTT.

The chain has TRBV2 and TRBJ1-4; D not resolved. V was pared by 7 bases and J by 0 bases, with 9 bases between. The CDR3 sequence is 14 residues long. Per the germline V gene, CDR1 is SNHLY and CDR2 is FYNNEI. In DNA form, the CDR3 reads TGTGCCAGCAAGAGACAAGCAACTAATGAAAAACTGTTTTTT. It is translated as CASKRQATNEKLFF.

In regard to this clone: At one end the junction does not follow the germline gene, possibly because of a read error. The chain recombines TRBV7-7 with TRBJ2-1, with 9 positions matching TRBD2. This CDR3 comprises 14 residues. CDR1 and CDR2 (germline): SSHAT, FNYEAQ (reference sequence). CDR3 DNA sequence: TGTGCTAGCAGTCAGACTAGCGGACACAATGAGCAGTTCTTC. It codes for CASSQTSGHNEQFF.

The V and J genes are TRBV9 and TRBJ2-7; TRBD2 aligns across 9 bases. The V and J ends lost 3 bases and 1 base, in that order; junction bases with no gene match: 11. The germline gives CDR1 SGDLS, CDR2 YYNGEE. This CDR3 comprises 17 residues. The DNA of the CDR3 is TGTGCCAGCAGCGCCGGGGGAGGACTAGCGAATTCCTACGAGCAGTACTTC. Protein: CASSAGGGLANSYEQYF. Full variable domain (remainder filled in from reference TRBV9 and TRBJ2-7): DSGVTQTPKHLITATGQRVTLRCSPRSGDLSVYWYQQSLDQGLQFLIQYYNGEERAKGNILERFSAQQFPDLHSELNLSSLELGDSALYFCASSAGGGLANSYEQYFGPGTRLTVT.

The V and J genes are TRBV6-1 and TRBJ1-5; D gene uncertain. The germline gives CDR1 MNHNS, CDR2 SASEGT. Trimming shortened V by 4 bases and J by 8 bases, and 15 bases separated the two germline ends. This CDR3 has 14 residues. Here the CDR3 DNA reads TGTGCCAGCAGTGGGGCGGGCGTCGGTGAGCCCCAGCATTTT. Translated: CASSGAGVGEPQHF.

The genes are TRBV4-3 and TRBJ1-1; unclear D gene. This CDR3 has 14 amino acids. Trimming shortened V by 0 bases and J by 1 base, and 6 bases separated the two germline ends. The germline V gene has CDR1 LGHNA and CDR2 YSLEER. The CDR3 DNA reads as TGCGCCAGCAGCCAAGAGAAGAGGAACACTGAAGCTTTCTTT. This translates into CASSQEKRNTEAFF.

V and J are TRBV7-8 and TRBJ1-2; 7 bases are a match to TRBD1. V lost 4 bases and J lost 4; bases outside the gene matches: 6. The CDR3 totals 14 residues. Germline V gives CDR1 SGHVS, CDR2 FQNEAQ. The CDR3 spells CASSSPGQSYGYTF. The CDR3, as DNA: TGTGCCAGCAGCTCTCCGGGACAGAGCTATGGCTACACCTTC.